The present T cell receptor beta chain was sequenced within a study of regulatory T cells in long-lasting Graves disease. Time point: persistent/refractory GD, antithyroid drugs over 5 years with positive TRAb. With RNA extracted from PBMCs as input, the TCR library was made. The ends were cut back, 6 bases at V and 3 bases at J, with 11 bases in the middle. The CDR3 has 13 amino acids. The germline CDR1 and CDR2 sequences are KGHSH and LQKENI. Study-level results: Accuracy could have been hurt by small sample size. Relative to newly diagnosed Graves' patients, persistent ones had lower TCR diversity. Persistent patients shared 2,500 to 3,000 public clonotypes among themselves. Newly diagnosed patients shared fewer, at about a thousand.

The TCR beta library used iRepertoire HTBI primers with Arm-PCR amplification of CDR3. Authors' analysis steps: Identified segments across samples numbered some 62 TRBV and about 13 TRBJ. In TCRdb, the multiplex PCR reads were re-called with MiXCR into one record per CDR3 protein. What appears here as the V and J calls and clone size reflects TCRdb's work, not the paper's. The sample carries around 400,000 distinct CDR3 sequences, 21% recorded once. In regard to this clonotype: Its antigen is as yet unknown.

V and J are TRBV18 and TRBJ1-1, with D unclear. This clonotype originated in a female donor with Graves disease. The specimen comprised peripheral blood mononuclear cells (PBMCs), sampled when the disease was refractory, from a patient treated with antithyroid drugs. CDR3 bases: TGTGCCAGCTCGCCAAGGCCCGACACTGAAGCTTTCTTT. It is translated as CASSPRPDTEAFF.